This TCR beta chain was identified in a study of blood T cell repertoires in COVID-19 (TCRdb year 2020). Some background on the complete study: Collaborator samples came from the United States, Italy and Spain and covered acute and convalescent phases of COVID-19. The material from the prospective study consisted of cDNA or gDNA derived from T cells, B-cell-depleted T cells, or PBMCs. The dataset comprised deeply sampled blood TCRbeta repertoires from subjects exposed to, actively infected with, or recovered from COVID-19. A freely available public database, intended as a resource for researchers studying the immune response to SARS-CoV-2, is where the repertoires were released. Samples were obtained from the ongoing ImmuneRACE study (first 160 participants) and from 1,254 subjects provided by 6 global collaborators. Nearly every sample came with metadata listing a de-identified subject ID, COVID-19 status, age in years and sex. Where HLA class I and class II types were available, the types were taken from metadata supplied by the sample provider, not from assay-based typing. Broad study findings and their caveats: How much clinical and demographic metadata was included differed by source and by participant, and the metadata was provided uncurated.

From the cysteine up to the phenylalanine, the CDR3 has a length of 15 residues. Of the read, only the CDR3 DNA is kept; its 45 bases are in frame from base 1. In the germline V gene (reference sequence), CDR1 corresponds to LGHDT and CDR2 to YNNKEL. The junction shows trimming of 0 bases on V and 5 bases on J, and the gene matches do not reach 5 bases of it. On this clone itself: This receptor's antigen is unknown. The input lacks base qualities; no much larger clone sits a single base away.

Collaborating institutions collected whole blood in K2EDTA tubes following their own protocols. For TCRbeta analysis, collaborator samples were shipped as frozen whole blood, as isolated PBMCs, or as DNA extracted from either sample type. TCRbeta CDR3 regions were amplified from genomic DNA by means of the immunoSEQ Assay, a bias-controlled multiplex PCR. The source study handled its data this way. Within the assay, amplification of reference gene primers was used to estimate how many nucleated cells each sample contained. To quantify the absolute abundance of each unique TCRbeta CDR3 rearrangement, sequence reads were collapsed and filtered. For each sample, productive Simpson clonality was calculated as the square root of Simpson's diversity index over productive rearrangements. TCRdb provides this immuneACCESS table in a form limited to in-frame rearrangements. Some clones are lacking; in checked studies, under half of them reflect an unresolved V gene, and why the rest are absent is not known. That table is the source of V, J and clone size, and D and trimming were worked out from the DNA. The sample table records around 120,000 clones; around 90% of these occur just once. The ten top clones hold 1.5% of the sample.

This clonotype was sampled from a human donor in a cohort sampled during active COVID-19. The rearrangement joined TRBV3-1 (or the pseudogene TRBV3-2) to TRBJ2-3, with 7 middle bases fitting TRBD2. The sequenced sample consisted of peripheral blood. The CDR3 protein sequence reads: CASSQEGGRLDTQYF. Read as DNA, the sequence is TGTGCCAGCAGCCAAGAGGGGGGGAGGTTAGATACGCAGTATTTT.